The rows below give T cell receptor beta chains drawn from one sample of a study of shared clonotypes between healthy human individuals. This table comes from immunoSEQ multiplex PCR, and its TCRdb copy is limited to in-frame clones, with some not included. Of roughly 300,000 clones listed, around four fifths are singletons. The sample consisted of memory CD4+ T cells sorted from blood. The receptors shown here come from a man aged 25 to 40 in good health. CDR3s include the opening cysteine and the closing phenylalanine or tryptophan. The D gene is left open where the match is weak. Clone size appears in some rows only: once, few, many, or a class for an expanded clone.

CDR3nt: TGTGCCAGCAGCGTAGAGGGGGTAGTCACTGAAGCTTTCTTT; CDR3aa: CASSVEGVVTEAFF; j_gene: TRBJ1-1; d_gene: .; v_gene: TRBV9; abundance: few
CDR3nt: TGTGCCAGCAGTGGAGGGAACTATGGCTACACCTTC; CDR3aa: CASSGGNYGYTF; j_gene: TRBJ1-2; d_gene: .; v_gene: TRBV28; abundance: once
CDR3nt: TGTGCCATCAGTGAAGAGGGCTTGAACACTGAAGCTTTCTTT; CDR3aa: CAISEEGLNTEAFF; j_gene: TRBJ1-1; d_gene: .; v_gene: TRBV10-3; abundance: .
CDR3nt: TGTGCCAGCAGCCCCCGGTCTAGCGGGAGTCATGAGCAGTTCTTC; CDR3aa: CASSPRSSGSHEQFF; j_gene: TRBJ2-1; d_gene: TRBD2; v_gene: TRBV7-2; abundance: .
CDR3nt: TGTGCCAGTAGTCCAGGGACTAGCGGGAGGGCCTACCAGTTCTTC; CDR3aa: CASSPGTSGRAYQFF; j_gene: TRBJ2-1; d_gene: TRBD2; v_gene: TRBV19; abundance: .
CDR3nt: TGTGCCAGCAGCTTACGGACTAGCGGGAGCGGAAGTGAGCAGTTCTTC; CDR3aa: CASSLRTSGSGSEQFF; j_gene: TRBJ2-1; d_gene: TRBD2; v_gene: TRBV7-2; abundance: .
CDR3nt: TGCGCCAGCAGCTTGCAGCCGGGACAGGGCTACGAGCAGTACTTC; CDR3aa: CASSLQPGQGYEQYF; j_gene: TRBJ2-7; d_gene: TRBD1; v_gene: TRBV5-1; abundance: once
CDR3nt: TGTGCCAGCAGAAGGAACGGAGGGGGGCATTGGGACTACACCTTC; CDR3aa: CASRRNGGGHWDYTF; j_gene: TRBJ1-2; d_gene: .; v_gene: TRBV2; abundance: .
CDR3nt: TGTGCCAGTAGTACGGCCTCGTATGGCTACACCTTC; CDR3aa: CASSTASYGYTF; j_gene: TRBJ1-2; d_gene: .; v_gene: TRBV19; abundance: .
CDR3nt: TGTGCCAGCACCGAGGGGGGAAACGAAAATGATGAGCAGTTCTTC; CDR3aa: CASTEGGNENDEQFF; j_gene: TRBJ2-1; d_gene: .; v_gene: TRBV7-3; abundance: .